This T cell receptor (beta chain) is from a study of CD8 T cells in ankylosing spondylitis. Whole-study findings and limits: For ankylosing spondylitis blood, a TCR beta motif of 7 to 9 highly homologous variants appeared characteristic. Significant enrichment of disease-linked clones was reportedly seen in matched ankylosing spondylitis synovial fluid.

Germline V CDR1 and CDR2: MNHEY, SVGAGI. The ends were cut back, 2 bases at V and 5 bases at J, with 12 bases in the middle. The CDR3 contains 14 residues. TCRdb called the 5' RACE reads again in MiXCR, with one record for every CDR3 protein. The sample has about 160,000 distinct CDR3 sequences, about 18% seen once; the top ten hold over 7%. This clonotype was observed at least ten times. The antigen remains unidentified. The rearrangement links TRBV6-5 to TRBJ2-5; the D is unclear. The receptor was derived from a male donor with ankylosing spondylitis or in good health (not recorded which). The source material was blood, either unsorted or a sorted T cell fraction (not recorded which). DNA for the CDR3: TGTGCCAGCAGTTACCTTGCTAACGGGGAGACCCAGTACTTC. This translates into CASSYLANGETQYF.